The 25 T cell receptor beta chains listed next were all sequenced from one sample in a study of blood T cell repertoires in COVID-19. Clones were read by immunoSEQ multiplex PCR, and TCRdb kept only the in-frame ones, dropping some. The data show under 250,000 clones, 65% to 90% seen once. Sequencing was done on a sample of peripheral blood. The receptors were gathered from a man aged 50-59 years with active or convalescent COVID-19.

The V and J genes are TRBV12-3 or TRBV12-4 and TRBJ1-1; D uncertain. This CDR3 has 13 residues. V lost 5 bases to trimming and J lost 0 bases, with 7 bases between them. CDR3 sequence reads: CASSEQLNTEAFF. The CDR3 coding sequence is TGTGCCAGCAGTGAACAGTTGAACACTGAAGCTTTCTTT.

The genes are TRBV7-8 and TRBJ2-7; D perhaps matches TRBD2 (5 bases). Germline lookup yields CDR1 SGHVS and CDR2 FQNEAQ. Trimming removed 0 bases from V and 7 bases from J, with 13 bases in between. The CDR3 runs to 14 residues. The CDR3 region is CASSLAYTSGEQYF. The DNA for the CDR3 is TGTGCCAGCAGCTTAGCCTATACTAGTGGGGAGCAGTACTTC. Using reference TRBV7-8 and TRBJ2-7 for the parts outside the CDR3, the full variable domain is GAGVSQSPRYKVAKRGQDVALRCDPISGHVSLFWYQQALGQGPEFLTYFQNEAQLDKSGLPSDRFFAERPEGSVSTLKIQRTQQEDSAVYLCASSLAYTSGEQYFGPGTRLTVT.

The genes are TRBV5-4 and TRBJ2-7; 10 bases agree with TRBD2. The trim removed 2 bases at V and 0 bases at J, leaving 8 bases unmatched. In germline, CDR1 is SGHNT, CDR2 YYREEE (reference sequence). This CDR3 has 17 residues. The CDR3 is CASSFSGLADSSYEQYF. Here the CDR3 DNA reads TGTGCCAGCAGCTTTAGCGGACTAGCGGACAGCTCCTACGAGCAGTACTTC.

The genes are TRBV4-3 and TRBJ1-6; no definite D call. Germline V CDR1 and CDR2: LGHNA, YSLEER. Trimming took 0 bases from V and 10 from J, leaving 10 bases between them. The CDR3 runs 14 residues. CDR3 residues: CASSQDTAGSPLHF. The DNA for the CDR3 is TGCGCCAGCAGCCAAGATACGGCAGGATCACCCCTCCACTTT.

This sequence joins TRBV2 and TRBJ1-6; 9 nucleotides line up with TRBD1. Losses at the gene ends were 2 bases for V and 8 bases for J; bases not matched to a gene: 10. The CDR3 totals 17 residues. Germline CDR1 and CDR2: SNHLY and FYNNEI. CDR3 protein: CASSESHGTGYDSPLHF. DNA for the CDR3: TGTGCCAGCAGTGAATCGCACGGGACAGGGTACGATTCACCCCTCCACTTT.

J is TRBJ2-1 and V is TRBV11-3, with TRBD1 as a possible D gene (6 bases). V gave up 5 bases and J gave up 0 bases, with 8 bases separating them. CDR1 is SGHNT and CDR2 is YENEEA in the germline V gene. The CDR3 contains 14 residues. This chain's CDR3 is CASSRDTSYNEQFF. The DNA for the CDR3 is TGTGCCAGCAGCAGGGACACCTCCTACAATGAGCAGTTCTTC.

V is TRBV19 and J is TRBJ2-1; 15 bases align to TRBD2. The CDR3 is made up of 16 amino acids. Trimming took 6 bases from V and 4 from J; bases not matched to a gene: 4. Germline loops: CDR1 LNHDA, CDR2 SQIVND (reference sequence). The DNA for the CDR3 is TGTGCCAGTAGGGGACTAGCGGGAGGATCATACAATGAGCAGTTCTTC. It yields the protein CASRGLAGGSYNEQFF. Looking up the rest from reference TRBV19 and TRBJ2-1 gives the full variable domain: DGGITQSPKYLFRKEGQNVTLSCEQNLNHDAMYWYRQDPGQGLRLIYYSQIVNDFQKGDIAEGYSVSREKKESFPLTVTSAQKNPTAFYLCASRGLAGGSYNEQFFGPGTRLTVL.

The gene calls are TRBV24-1 and TRBJ1-4; possibly TRBD1 for D (6 bases). Trimming took 3 bases from V and 5 from J, leaving 12 bases between them. The CDR3 covers 15 residues. Per the germline V gene, CDR1 is KGHDR and CDR2 is SFDVKD. The CDR3 DNA reads TGTGCCACCAGTGATCCCCAAGGGGGAAATGAAAAACTGTTTTTT. This sequence encodes CATSDPQGGNEKLFF.

The chain carries TRBV2 and TRBJ2-3; perhaps TRBD2 as D (6 bases). Germline CDR1 and CDR2: SNHLY and FYNNEI. Trimming took off 6 bases at V and 5 bases at J, with 21 bases between the two ends. This CDR3 contains 16 residues. This CDR3 reads CASRAGISGPGDTQYF. The CDR3 DNA reads TGTGCCAGCAGGGCGGGAATTAGCGGCCCTGGAGATACGCAGTATTTT.

This rearrangement joins TRBV7-9 to TRBJ1-5, with 7 bases matching TRBD1. Trimming cost V 3 bases and J 2 bases; bases outside gene matches: 1. Germline loops: CDR1 SEHNR, CDR2 FQNEAQ (reference sequence). CDR3 length: 14 amino acids. The CDR3 coding sequence is TGTGCCAGCAGCTTCGGACAGGGCAATCAGCCCCAGCATTTT. Its protein product is CASSFGQGNQPQHF.

The table lists this clone with a few counts. The chain is built from TRBV7-2 and TRBJ2-5; D remains unclear. This CDR3 has 13 amino acids. V was trimmed by 3 bases and J by 4 bases, leaving 9 bases between them. Germline values: CDR1 SGHTA, CDR2 FQGNSA. CDR3 amino acids: CASSFPGTETQYF. The CDR3 region has the DNA TGTGCCAGCAGCTTTCCAGGAACAGAGACCCAGTACTTC.

The chain combines TRBV28 with TRBJ1-5; D not certain. V lost 4 bases to trimming and J lost 1 base, with 11 bases between them. Germline V gene data show CDR1 as MDHEN and CDR2 as SYDVKM. This CDR3 contains 15 residues. The CDR3, as DNA: TGTGCCAGCAGTTCATCCCCGGGGAGCAATCAGCCCCAGCATTTT. It encodes CASSSSPGSNQPQHF.

J is TRBJ1-4 and V is TRBV7-9; D possibly corresponds to TRBD1 (5 bases). Deletions cut 4 bases from V and 8 bases from J, with 14 bases between. CDR1 and CDR2 (germline): SEHNR, FQNEAQ (reference sequence). The CDR3 is 14 amino acids. The CDR3 DNA reads as TGTGCCAGCAGCTCGGGACGGGGAGGAGAAAAACTGTTTTTT. Protein product: CASSSGRGGEKLFF.

The chain couples TRBV2 to TRBJ2-1; D may be TRBD1 (6 bases). The length of the CDR3 is 14 residues. The germline V gene has CDR1 SNHLY and CDR2 FYNNEI. Trimming took 4 bases from V and 9 from J, leaving 16 bases between them. CDR3 protein: CASSVGAGMGEQFF. The CDR3 DNA sequence: TGTGCCAGCAGTGTGGGGGCAGGGATGGGTGAGCAGTTCTTC.

V is TRBV29-1 and J is TRBJ2-1; 10 nucleotides line up with TRBD2. Losses at the gene ends were 1 base for V and 10 bases for J; bases not matched to a gene: 10. The length of the CDR3 is 15 residues. Germline lookup yields CDR1 SQVTM and CDR2 ANQGSEA. The chain's CDR3 is CSVEARAGGPREQFF. The CDR3, as DNA: TGCAGCGTTGAAGCGAGAGCGGGAGGGCCGCGGGAGCAGTTCTTC.

V and J are TRBV13 and TRBJ1-6, with D unresolved. This CDR3 spans 13 amino acids. Germline CDR1 reads PRHDT; CDR2 reads FYEKMQ (reference sequence). Trimming removed 4 bases at V and 6 bases at J, with 7 bases between. As DNA, the CDR3 is TGTGCCAGCAGCTCAAGACTTAATTCACCCCTCCACTTT. Protein sequence: CASSSRLNSPLHF.

This chain connects TRBV11-3 to TRBJ2-5, with D perhaps matching TRBD1 (5 bases). Per germline, CDR1 SGHNT and CDR2 YENEEA. Deletions cut 5 bases from V and 2 bases from J, with 9 bases between. The CDR3 length is 13 residues. In DNA, the CDR3 is TGTGCCAGCAGCCTCGACAGTCAAGAGACCCAGTACTTC. The encoded protein is CASSLDSQETQYF. The full variable domain, its missing parts supplied by reference TRBV11-3 and TRBJ2-5, is EAGVVQSPRYKIIEKKQPVAFWCNPISGHNTLYWYLQNLGQGPELLIRYENEEAVDDSQLPKDRFSAERLKGVDSTLKIQPAELGDSAVYLCASSLDSQETQYFGPGTRLLVL.

V usage is TRBV7-9 and J usage is TRBJ1-3; 10 positions match TRBD1. The V and J ends lost 5 bases and 3 bases, in that order; junction bases with no gene match: 10. CDR3 length: 17 amino acids. Germline V gene data show CDR1 as SEHNR and CDR2 as FQNEAQ (reference sequence). DNA of the CDR3: TGTGCCAGCAGCCCTGGACAGGGGGGACTTTATGGAAACACCATATATTTT. Protein sequence: CASSPGQGGLYGNTIYF. The entire variable domain, with the rest obtained from reference TRBV7-9 and TRBJ1-3, is as follows: DTGVSQNPRHKITKRGQNVTFRCDPISEHNRLYWYRQTLGQGPEFLTYFQNEAQLEKSRLLSDRFSAERPKGSFSTLEIQRTEQGDSAMYLCASSPGQGGLYGNTIYFGEGSWLTVV.

On this clone: The same CDR3 can be traced to other DNA sequences in this sample. The V gene is TRBV18, the J gene TRBJ2-5; D possibly corresponds to TRBD2 (6 bases). Germline CDR1 reads KGHSH; CDR2 reads LQKENI. Trimming shortened V by 3 bases and J by 3 bases, and 20 bases separated the two germline ends. The CDR3 contains 17 residues. The CDR3 spells CASSPEATSGTEETQYF. CDR3 DNA sequence: TGTGCCAGCTCACCGGAAGCGACTAGTGGAACCGAAGAGACCCAGTACTTC.

The gene calls are TRBV18 and TRBJ2-3, with 12 bases identical to TRBD2. This CDR3 is built from 15 residues. Germline-derived CDR1 and CDR2 are KGHSH and LQKENI. J was trimmed by 2 bases and V by 5 bases; bases with no gene match: 2. For the CDR3, the DNA is TGTGCCAGCTCAAGGACTAGCGGGAACACAGATACGCAGTATTTT. Protein: CASSRTSGNTDTQYF.

A few counts support this clone. V and J are TRBV11-2 and TRBJ1-3, with TRBD1 as a possible D gene (5 bases). Trimming shortened V by 3 bases and J by 1 base, and 13 bases separated the two germline ends. Germline-derived CDR1 and CDR2 are SGHAT and FQNNGV. The CDR3 covers 16 residues. CDR3 sequence reads: CASSFRLGQSGNTIYF. The CDR3 DNA is TGTGCCAGCAGCTTCCGTCTGGGGCAGTCTGGAAACACCATATATTTT.

The CDR3 reads CSVEAAQGGPQHF. CDR3 coding DNA: TGCAGCGTTGAAGCCGCTCAGGGAGGGCCCCAGCATTTT. The chain couples TRBV29-1 to TRBJ1-5, with D tentatively TRBD1 (5 bases). The CDR3 loop spans 13 amino acids. Germline V gene lookup returns CDR1 SQVTM and CDR2 ANQGSEA. The germline V and J ends were trimmed by 1 base and 9 bases, with 13 bases remaining between them.

This clone was seen a single time. The chain links TRBV6-2 or TRBV6-3 to TRBJ2-5; TRBD2 matches at 7 bases. Per the germline V gene, CDR1 is MNHEY and CDR2 is SVGEGT. The junction had 6 bases not matched to a gene; V was cut back by 0 bases and J by 11 bases. The CDR3 runs 13 residues. The CDR3 bases are TGTGCCAGCAGTTACTCTGAGGGAGGGCGGCAGTACTTC. This encodes CASSYSEGGRQYF.

V usage is TRBV2 and J usage is TRBJ2-5; TRBD1 matches 8 bases. The germline V gene has CDR1 SNHLY and CDR2 FYNNEI. The length of the CDR3 is 15 residues. Trimming at V came to 1 base and at J to 5 bases, leaving 6 bases not matched to a gene. The CDR3 loop reads CASSEGSTGVETQYF. For the CDR3, the DNA is TGTGCCAGCAGTGAAGGTTCGACAGGGGTGGAGACCCAGTACTTC. Full variable domain (rest looked up from reference TRBV2 and TRBJ2-5): EPEVTQTPSHQVTQMGQEVILRCVPISNHLYFYWYRQILGQKVEFLVSFYNNEISEKSEIFDDQFSVERPDGSNFTLKIRSTKLEDSAMYFCASSEGSTGVETQYFGPGTRLLVL.

The V gene is TRBV7-8, the J gene TRBJ1-5; D is possibly TRBD1 (5 bases). With 2 bases removed from V and 11 bases from J, the gap between germline ends came to 13 bases. The CDR3 runs 13 residues. Per germline, CDR1 SGHVS and CDR2 FQNEAQ. CDR3 in amino acids: CASSLRPRVAQHF. The CDR3 nucleotides are TGTGCCAGCAGCTTAAGGCCCAGGGTGGCCCAGCATTTT.